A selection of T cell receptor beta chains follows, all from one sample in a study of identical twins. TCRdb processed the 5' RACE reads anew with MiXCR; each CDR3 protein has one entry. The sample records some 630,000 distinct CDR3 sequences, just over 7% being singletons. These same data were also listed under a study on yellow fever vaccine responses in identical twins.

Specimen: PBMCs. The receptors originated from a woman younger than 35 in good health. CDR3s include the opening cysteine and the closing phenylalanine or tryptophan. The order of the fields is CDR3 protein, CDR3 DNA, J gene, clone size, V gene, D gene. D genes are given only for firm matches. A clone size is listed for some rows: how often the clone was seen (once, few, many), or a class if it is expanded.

cdr3_aa: CATSRGEWEASTDTQYF
cdr3_nt: TGTGCCACCAGCAGAGGAGAGTGGGAGGCTAGCACAGATACGCAGTATTTT
j_call: TRBJ2-3
clone_size: .
v_call: TRBV15
d_call: .

cdr3_aa: CASTLAGGPHEQYF
cdr3_nt: TGTGCCAGCACCCTAGCGGGAGGGCCCCACGAGCAGTACTTC
j_call: TRBJ2-7
clone_size: many
v_call: TRBV28
d_call: TRBD2

cdr3_aa: CASSLEGLAGYNEQFF
cdr3_nt: TGCGCCAGCAGCTTGGAGGGACTAGCGGGCTACAATGAGCAGTTCTTC
j_call: TRBJ2-1
clone_size: many
v_call: TRBV5-1
d_call: TRBD2

cdr3_aa: CASSAEQGNEQFF
cdr3_nt: TGTGCCAGCAGCGCAGAGCAGGGCAATGAGCAGTTCTTC
j_call: TRBJ2-1
clone_size: .
v_call: TRBV6-4
d_call: .

cdr3_aa: CASSSRQGAFVGANVLTF
cdr3_nt: TGTGCCAGCTCATCGAGACAGGGGGCGTTTGTTGGGGCCAACGTCCTGACTTTC
j_call: TRBJ2-6
clone_size: .
v_call: TRBV18
d_call: TRBD1

cdr3_aa: CASRRTATLNQPQHF
cdr3_nt: TGTGCCAGTAGAAGGACAGCAACCTTAAATCAGCCCCAGCATTTT
j_call: TRBJ1-5
clone_size: few
v_call: TRBV19
d_call: .

cdr3_aa: CSAKKEGDTQYF
cdr3_nt: TGCAGCGCAAAAAAAGAGGGAGATACGCAGTATTTT
j_call: TRBJ2-3
clone_size: few
v_call: TRBV29-1
d_call: .

cdr3_aa: CSARQVSNEQFF
cdr3_nt: TGCAGTGCCAGGCAGGTTTCCAATGAGCAGTTCTTC
j_call: TRBJ2-1
clone_size: many
v_call: TRBV20-1
d_call: .

cdr3_aa: CARGTSGGKVTDTQYF
cdr3_nt: TGTGCCAGAGGGACTAGCGGGGGTAAAGTGACAGATACGCAGTATTTT
j_call: TRBJ2-3
clone_size: .
v_call: TRBV2
d_call: TRBD2

cdr3_aa: CASSQVGVYIYEQYF
cdr3_nt: TGTGCCAGCAGCCAAGTCGGGGTTTATATCTACGAGCAGTACTTC
j_call: TRBJ2-7
clone_size: many
v_call: TRBV3-1
d_call: .

cdr3_aa: CAISESLAISYNEQFF
cdr3_nt: TGTGCCATCAGTGAGTCGCTGGCTATCTCCTACAATGAGCAGTTCTTC
j_call: TRBJ2-1
clone_size: many
v_call: TRBV10-3
d_call: .

cdr3_aa: CASSWDGGYGYTF
cdr3_nt: TGCGCCAGCAGCTGGGATGGGGGCTATGGCTACACCTTC
j_call: TRBJ1-2
clone_size: few
v_call: TRBV5-1
d_call: .

cdr3_aa: CASSPSPAGWKETQYF
cdr3_nt: TGTGCCAGCAGTCCCTCCCCAGCGGGTTGGAAAGAGACCCAGTACTTC
j_call: TRBJ2-5
clone_size: .
v_call: TRBV27
d_call: .

cdr3_aa: CASTLAGAGSYNEQFF
cdr3_nt: TGTGCCAGCACTCTAGCGGGAGCGGGTTCCTACAATGAGCAGTTCTTC
j_call: TRBJ2-1
clone_size: .
v_call: TRBV12-3/TRBV12-4
d_call: TRBD2

cdr3_aa: CASSSSGTGPPNEQFF
cdr3_nt: TGCGCCAGCAGCTCCTCGGGGACAGGGCCCCCCAATGAGCAGTTCTTC
j_call: TRBJ2-1
clone_size: many
v_call: TRBV5-1
d_call: TRBD1

cdr3_aa: CASSEQEDSKNIQYF
cdr3_nt: TGTGCCAGCAGTGAACAAGAGGACAGCAAAAACATTCAGTACTTC
j_call: TRBJ2-4
clone_size: .
v_call: TRBV25-1
d_call: .

cdr3_aa: CASSQRRGAFQETQYF
cdr3_nt: TGTGCCAGCAGCCAGCGGCGGGGGGCCTTCCAAGAGACCCAGTACTTC
j_call: TRBJ2-5
clone_size: few
v_call: TRBV6-1
d_call: TRBD2

cdr3_aa: CASSHSGRAYEQYF
cdr3_nt: TGTGCCAGCAGCCATAGCGGGAGGGCTTACGAGCAGTACTTC
j_call: TRBJ2-7
clone_size: few
v_call: TRBV14
d_call: TRBD2

cdr3_aa: CSVEDSVRGSTDTQYF
cdr3_nt: TGCAGCGTTGAAGATTCAGTTCGGGGCAGCACAGATACGCAGTATTTT
j_call: TRBJ2-3
clone_size: many
v_call: TRBV29-1
d_call: .

cdr3_aa: CASSATQTGKTDTQYF
cdr3_nt: TGTGCCAGCAGCGCCACCCAGACAGGGAAAACAGATACGCAGTATTTT
j_call: TRBJ2-3
clone_size: few
v_call: TRBV9
d_call: TRBD1

cdr3_aa: CASSVGQSESYEQYF
cdr3_nt: TGTGCCAGCAGCGTAGGACAGTCTGAATCCTACGAGCAGTACTTC
j_call: TRBJ2-7
clone_size: .
v_call: TRBV9
d_call: .

cdr3_aa: CASSLEDMIRGNTEAFF
cdr3_nt: TGTGCCAGCAGCTTGGAGGATATGATACGAGGGAACACTGAAGCTTTCTTT
j_call: TRBJ1-1
clone_size: few
v_call: TRBV5-6
d_call: .

cdr3_aa: CASSYRAGNTIYF
cdr3_nt: TGTGCCAGCAGTTACAGGGCTGGAAACACCATATATTTT
j_call: TRBJ1-3
clone_size: many
v_call: TRBV6-5
d_call: .

cdr3_aa: CASSQGPLGPLRYNEQFF
cdr3_nt: TGCGCCAGCAGCCAAGGTCCCCTCGGGCCACTCAGGTACAATGAGCAGTTCTTC
j_call: TRBJ2-1
clone_size: few
v_call: TRBV4-1
d_call: .

cdr3_aa: CASSSPGLLTGTYNEQFF
cdr3_nt: TGCGCCAGCAGCTCCCCGGGACTCCTAACCGGGACCTACAATGAGCAGTTCTTC
j_call: TRBJ2-1
clone_size: many
v_call: TRBV5-1
d_call: .

cdr3_aa: CASSQGTFANYGYTF
cdr3_nt: TGCGCCAGCAGCCAAGGGACTTTCGCAAACTATGGCTACACCTTC
j_call: TRBJ1-2
clone_size: .
v_call: TRBV4-1
d_call: .

cdr3_aa: CATSRAGSLGETQYF
cdr3_nt: TGTGCCACCAGCAGAGCCGGGAGTTTGGGGGAGACCCAGTACTTC
j_call: TRBJ2-5
clone_size: few
v_call: TRBV15
d_call: .

cdr3_aa: CASSRRTSGGAADTQYF
cdr3_nt: TGCGCCAGCAGCAGGCGGACTAGCGGGGGGGCAGCAGATACGCAGTATTTT
j_call: TRBJ2-3
clone_size: few
v_call: TRBV5-1
d_call: TRBD2

cdr3_aa: CASSHPPVGETQYF
cdr3_nt: TGTGCCAGCAGCCACCCACCGGTGGGAGAGACCCAGTACTTC
j_call: TRBJ2-5
clone_size: few
v_call: TRBV5-6
d_call: .

cdr3_aa: CATSRARRDGIYEQYF
cdr3_nt: TGTGCCACCAGCAGAGCCCGACGTGACGGGATCTACGAGCAGTACTTC
j_call: TRBJ2-7
clone_size: many
v_call: TRBV15
d_call: .

cdr3_aa: CASSLAWGRTGELFF
cdr3_nt: TGCGCCAGCAGCTTGGCCTGGGGGCGCACCGGGGAGCTGTTTTTT
j_call: TRBJ2-2
clone_size: many
v_call: TRBV5-1
d_call: .

cdr3_aa: CASSSPGTSGIIEQYF
cdr3_nt: TGTGCCAGCAGTTCCCCCGGGACTAGCGGGATAATCGAGCAGTACTTC
j_call: TRBJ2-7
clone_size: .
v_call: TRBV27
d_call: TRBD2

cdr3_aa: CASSQVPGSTEAFF
cdr3_nt: TGCGCCAGCAGCCAAGTACCAGGAAGCACTGAAGCTTTCTTT
j_call: TRBJ1-1
clone_size: few
v_call: TRBV5-1
d_call: .

cdr3_aa: CSARDPRGSTEAFF
cdr3_nt: TGCAGTGCTAGAGATCCCCGGGGAAGCACTGAAGCTTTCTTT
j_call: TRBJ1-1
clone_size: .
v_call: TRBV20-1
d_call: .

cdr3_aa: CASSEQGPHSGYTF
cdr3_nt: TGTGCCAGCAGTGAACAGGGACCCCATAGTGGCTACACCTTC
j_call: TRBJ1-2
clone_size: few
v_call: TRBV25-1
d_call: .

cdr3_aa: CASSLSRSGLNYGYTF
cdr3_nt: TGTGCCAGCAGTTTATCGAGGAGTGGGCTAAACTATGGCTACACCTTC
j_call: TRBJ1-2
clone_size: few
v_call: TRBV27
d_call: .

cdr3_aa: CATSRPVGGTQYF
cdr3_nt: TGTGCCACCAGCAGACCTGTAGGGGGGACCCAGTACTTC
j_call: TRBJ2-5
clone_size: many
v_call: TRBV15
d_call: .

cdr3_aa: CSAREDSNEQFF
cdr3_nt: TGCAGTGCTAGAGAAGACTCGAATGAGCAGTTCTTC
j_call: TRBJ2-1
clone_size: few
v_call: TRBV20-1
d_call: .

cdr3_aa: CSARVVGSGGADTQYF
cdr3_nt: TGCAGTGCCAGAGTTGTAGGGTCGGGTGGGGCAGATACGCAGTATTTT
j_call: TRBJ2-3
clone_size: .
v_call: TRBV20-1
d_call: .

cdr3_aa: CATSRGRGLVTGKLFF
cdr3_nt: TGTGCCACCAGCAGAGGAAGGGGTTTGGTAACCGGGAAGCTGTTTTTT
j_call: TRBJ2-2
clone_size: .
v_call: TRBV15
d_call: .

cdr3_aa: CASSEEGGRPLHF
cdr3_nt: TGTGCCAGCAGTGAAGAAGGGGGGAGACCCCTCCACTTT
j_call: TRBJ1-6
clone_size: .
v_call: TRBV6-1
d_call: .

cdr3_aa: CASSLVAGGEPQHF
cdr3_nt: TGCGCCAGCAGCTTGGTTGCAGGGGGCGAGCCCCAGCATTTT
j_call: TRBJ1-5
clone_size: few
v_call: TRBV5-1
d_call: TRBD1

cdr3_aa: CSGRGQGSSYNEQFF
cdr3_nt: TGCAGTGGCAGAGGACAGGGGAGCTCCTACAATGAGCAGTTCTTC
j_call: TRBJ2-1
clone_size: few
v_call: TRBV20-1
d_call: TRBD1

cdr3_aa: CASSPTMTSSGELFF
cdr3_nt: TGCGCCAGCAGCCCAACCATGACTAGCTCCGGGGAGCTGTTTTTT
j_call: TRBJ2-2
clone_size: many
v_call: TRBV5-1
d_call: TRBD2

cdr3_aa: CSARMTANTEAFF
cdr3_nt: TGCAGTGCTAGAATGACTGCGAACACTGAAGCTTTCTTT
j_call: TRBJ1-1
clone_size: few
v_call: TRBV20-1
d_call: .

cdr3_aa: CASSQQVANTGELFF
cdr3_nt: TGTGCCAGCAGCCAGCAGGTGGCGAACACCGGGGAGCTGTTTTTT
j_call: TRBJ2-2
clone_size: .
v_call: TRBV3-1
d_call: .

cdr3_aa: CSARAGRTNTEAFF
cdr3_nt: TGCAGTGCTAGAGCGGGACGGACGAACACTGAAGCTTTCTTT
j_call: TRBJ1-1
clone_size: .
v_call: TRBV20-1
d_call: .

cdr3_aa: CASSQKRRGRPQETQYF
cdr3_nt: TGTGCCAGCAGCCAAAAAAGGCGAGGTAGACCTCAAGAGACCCAGTACTTC
j_call: TRBJ2-5
clone_size: many
v_call: TRBV16
d_call: .

cdr3_aa: CASSPIYSYTIYF
cdr3_nt: TGTGCCAGCAGCCCCATTTATTCCTACACCATATATTTT
j_call: TRBJ1-3
clone_size: few
v_call: TRBV28
d_call: .

cdr3_aa: CASSYSTGGSYNSPLHF
cdr3_nt: TGTGCCAGCAGTTACTCTACAGGGGGGTCCTATAATTCACCCCTCCACTTT
j_call: TRBJ1-6
clone_size: many
v_call: TRBV6-5
d_call: TRBD1

cdr3_aa: CASSPRLPTGEQYF
cdr3_nt: TGTGCCAGCAGCCCCCGACTCCCGACGGGGGAGCAGTACTTC
j_call: TRBJ2-7
clone_size: many
v_call: TRBV7-2
d_call: .

cdr3_aa: CASSSPPGQGDTEAFF
cdr3_nt: TGCGCCAGCAGCTCTCCTCCGGGACAGGGAGACACTGAAGCTTTCTTT
j_call: TRBJ1-1
clone_size: few
v_call: TRBV5-1
d_call: TRBD1

cdr3_aa: CASSFLLQETQYF
cdr3_nt: TGTGCCAGCAGCTTTCTGCTCCAAGAGACCCAGTACTTC
j_call: TRBJ2-5
clone_size: many
v_call: TRBV5-1
d_call: .

cdr3_aa: CASSQLGVQNNEQFF
cdr3_nt: TGCGCCAGCAGTCAACTGGGGGTCCAGAACAATGAGCAGTTCTTC
j_call: TRBJ2-1
clone_size: few
v_call: TRBV23-1
d_call: .

cdr3_aa: CASRAGHPNSPLHF
cdr3_nt: TGTGCCAGCAGGGCGGGACATCCAAATTCACCCCTCCACTTT
j_call: TRBJ1-6
clone_size: many
v_call: TRBV12-3/TRBV12-4
d_call: .

cdr3_aa: CASSPNSGGARPEQFF
cdr3_nt: TGTGCCAGCAGTCCCAATAGCGGGGGGGCGAGGCCCGAGCAGTTCTTC
j_call: TRBJ2-1
clone_size: few
v_call: TRBV12-3/TRBV12-4
d_call: TRBD2

cdr3_aa: CASSWISWRGGGETQYF
cdr3_nt: TGTGCCAGCAGTTGGATATCTTGGCGGGGGGGCGGAGAGACCCAGTACTTC
j_call: TRBJ2-5
clone_size: once
v_call: TRBV12-3/TRBV12-4
d_call: TRBD2

cdr3_aa: CASSTTRSGGQGSYEQYF
cdr3_nt: TGTGCCAGCTCGACCACCCGGAGCGGGGGACAGGGATCCTACGAGCAGTACTTC
j_call: TRBJ2-7
clone_size: many
v_call: TRBV18
d_call: .

cdr3_aa: CSAYDRGKETQYF
cdr3_nt: TGCAGTGCGTACGACAGGGGGAAAGAGACCCAGTACTTC
j_call: TRBJ2-5
clone_size: few
v_call: TRBV20-1
d_call: TRBD1

cdr3_aa: CASSSTLTSGVETQYF
cdr3_nt: TGTGCCAGCAGTTCAACCCTGACTAGCGGGGTGGAGACCCAGTACTTC
j_call: TRBJ2-5
clone_size: few
v_call: TRBV28
d_call: TRBD2